The clone carrying this TCR beta chain was counted a few times. Clones were read by immunoSEQ multiplex PCR, and TCRdb kept only the in-frame ones, dropping some. The sample carries approximately 220,000 clones, roughly 89% recorded once. The record originates from a study of blood T cell repertoires in COVID-19. The study assigned cohorts using participant-reported clinical history. The CDR3 sequence is 13 residues long. Germline V gives CDR1 SGHDT, CDR2 YYEEEE. With 5 bases clipped from V and 9 bases from J, the junction kept 5 bases outside the gene matches. The sequencing input was PBMCs or T cells enriched from blood (not recorded which). The chain employs TRBV5-6 and TRBJ2-1, with 10 bases lining up with TRBD1. The sequence was collected from a woman aged 25 to 39 with acute COVID-19. CDR3 DNA sequence: TGTGCCAGCAGGACAGGGGGCTCGGGTGAGCAGTTCTTC. It encodes CASRTGGSGEQFF.